This TCR beta chain was found in a study of T cell clusters in autoimmune cytopenias (dated by TCRdb to 2018 to 2020). For the study in its entirety: A median TRB sequencing depth of roughly 47,000 reads per sample was reached, and a median of approximately 2,500 distinct TRB clonotypes per sample was obtained. The study aimed to test whether autoimmune cytopenia patients carry a disease-specific immune repertoire signature usable as a blood-based biomarker. Peripheral blood TRB and IGH repertoires were sequenced in autoimmune cytopenia patients at active disease and during treatment follow-up, alongside healthy, CLL and autoimmune hepatitis controls. The paper's findings and limits, for the study overall: The T cell clusters were defined only in silico, and the functional role of the clusters still needed to be validated experimentally. GLIPH suggested that primary autoimmune cytopenia patients lacked physiological T cell clusters: 51 clusters were exclusive to healthy donors versus around 18 exclusive to patients. In the comparison of secondary cytopenia with CLL, the cluster-lack signature was not observed, apparently because the dominant lymphoma-associated repertoire masked the signature. Almost three-fold more exclusive TRB clusters were observed in healthy donors than in active autoimmune hepatitis patients, consistent with an autoimmunity-wide signature. The TRB repertoire shifts, including less even repertoires in secondary cytopenia and CLL, mostly reflected lymphoma bias and not autoimmunity.

Each sample's TRB amplification started from 250 ng of peripheral blood genomic DNA, which corresponds to around 36,000 genome equivalents. CDR1 SGHNT and CDR2 YYREEE were looked up in the germline V gene (reference sequence). Inclusive of the bounding cysteine and phenylalanine, the CDR3 is 15 residues long. No DNA has been recorded. This clonotype is medium-sized (0.01 to 0.1%), judged from its frequency; no count is recorded. Which antigen it targets is not known. TRB rearrangements were amplified by multiplex PCR following a touch-down protocol, with the TRB-A and TRB-B primer pools mixed in one tube. Two consecutive PCR reactions with Phusion HS II polymerase added Illumina adapters and sample indices to the amplicons. The amplicons were purified from gel with the NucleoSpin Gel and PCR Clean-up kit, after which the amplicons were quantified by Qubit and checked for quality on an Agilent 2100 Bioanalyzer. Sequencing of the libraries was done on an Illumina MiSeq with paired-end, single-indexed, 600-cycle runs. The original pipeline was this. TRB reads were aligned and assembled with MiXCR version 2.1.12 using the default MiXCR reference library. A clone was defined by each unique CDR3 nucleotide sequence, and analysis was restricted to productive sequences with at least two reads. Repertoire diversity was assessed with alpha-parameterized diversity profiles (alpha 0 to 5), including the Shannon (alpha 1) and Simpson (alpha 2) indices, which were computed with an R script. Combinatorial TRB VJ usage was calculated with the tcR package and was compared between cohorts by principal component analysis performed with ade4. GLIPH was used to cluster TCRbeta CDR3s in pairs of cohorts matched for age and read depth, and a Wilcoxon test was used to compare cluster frequencies. After reprocessing by TCRdb, each CDR3 protein sequence is one entry, and no DNA is given. The V and J calls come from TCRdb's annotation, not from the publication. This sample's table lists 4,000 to 5,000 distinct CDR3 sequences. The ten top clones hold 15% to 20% of the sample.

Material: peripheral blood. This TCR derives from a human donor with an autoimmune cytopenia or autoimmune hepatitis (not recorded which). The V and J segments used are TRBV5-4 and TRBJ2-1; with no DNA, the TCRdb D assignment of TRBD1 cannot be verified. For the CDR3, the sequence is CASSTGGQGSNEQFF.